The entry that follows covers one TCR beta chain sequence. Its antigen is still unknown. This entry comes from a study of T cell responses to AZD1222 COVID-19 vaccine. Study-level findings and limits: Repertoires in all cases were sampled only once the peak T cell response had passed. Spike was spanned by vaccine-associated CD4 TCRs, with dominance at 160-218 and 743-854. Seropositive AZD1222 recipients at baseline numbered only 6 or 7. Donors, mostly white British, included more females; clonal diversity was possibly underestimated.

The CDR3 runs 15 residues. Generated by immunoSEQ multiplex PCR, the TCRdb table keeps only in-frame clones and is missing some. This sample carries some 150,000 clones, about 92% of them seen once, and the ten largest clones take approximately 17%. The sample consisted of peripheral blood, taken on day 0 of AZD1222 vaccination. This receptor was obtained from an adult in good health. The V and J genes are TRBV21-1 and TRBJ1-2; the D call TRBD1 from the table was never checked on the DNA. TRBV21-1 is designated a pseudogene. CDR3 DNA sequence: TGTGCCAGCAGCAATTCCAGGGGGACCAACTATGGCTACACCTTC. This codes for CASSNSRGTNYGYTF.